Each of the 14 T cell receptor beta chains below was sequenced from the same sample in a study of CD4 T cells in relation to SARS-CoV-2 and coronaviruses. Their specific antigens are unknown. Here immunoSEQ multiplex PCR was the method, and the copy in TCRdb shows in-frame clones only, minus some. The table records 35,000 or so clones, roughly 80% of them present only once. The sample taken for sequencing was naive CD4+ T cells from PBMCs, cultured in vitro. Subset: naive CD4+ T cells isolated by negative enrichment. All receptors come from an adult with COVID-19.

V and J are TRBV5-4 and TRBJ1-1; D remains ambiguous. CDR1 is SGHNT and CDR2 is YYREEE in the germline V gene (reference sequence). V shed 1 base and J shed 1 base, with 8 bases lying between them. The CDR3 extends over 14 amino acids. The CDR3 spells CASSLSPENTEAFF. The CDR3 DNA reads TGTGCCAGCAGCTTGTCGCCGGAGAACACTGAAGCTTTCTTT.

The chain is built from TRBV2 and TRBJ2-5; 7 bases map to TRBD2. The length of the CDR3 is 15 residues. The junction had 9 bases not matched to a gene; V was cut back by 7 bases and J by 1 base. Germline V gives CDR1 SNHLY, CDR2 FYNNEI. CDR3 sequence reads: CASNERDGPQETQYF. The CDR3 bases are TGTGCCAGCAACGAGCGGGATGGACCCCAAGAGACCCAGTACTTC.

The chain carries TRBV9 and TRBJ2-2; 11 nucleotides agree with TRBD1. The CDR3 contains 15 residues. Per germline, CDR1 SGDLS and CDR2 YYNGEE. V shed 3 bases and J 4 bases; nucleotides not matched to a gene: 2. CDR3 in amino acids: CASSAGTGGTGELFF. In nucleotides, the CDR3 is TGTGCCAGCAGCGCTGGGACAGGGGGCACCGGGGAGCTGTTTTTT.

This chain joins TRBV5-1 and TRBJ1-2, with 9 bases matching TRBD1. V was clipped by 2 bases and J by 7 bases; unmatched bases: 12. The CDR3 totals 16 residues. Germline loops: CDR1 SGHRS, CDR2 YFSETQ. Written as DNA, the CDR3 is TGCGCCAGCAGCTTTGACCCCGGGACAGGGATAAGTGGCTACACCTTC. The encoded protein is CASSFDPGTGISGYTF.

V is TRBV12-3 or TRBV12-4 and J is TRBJ2-1, with D hard to call. Between the trimmed V and J ends, which lost 4 bases and 10 bases, there was a span of 11 bases. The CDR3 runs to 12 residues. CDR3 bases: TGTGCCAGCAGTTCGGATTTGGGGGAGCAGTTCTTC. This sequence encodes CASSSDLGEQFF.

J is TRBJ2-1 and V is TRBV2; 7 nucleotides agree with TRBD2. V lost 5 bases, J lost 6 bases, and 10 bases stayed unmatched. The CDR3 covers 15 residues. CDR1 and CDR2 from the germline V gene are SNHLY and FYNNEI. The CDR3 loop reads CASSPGGGRVNEQFF. The DNA of the CDR3 is TGTGCCAGCAGTCCGGGAGGTGGTCGGGTCAATGAGCAGTTCTTC.

This clone was recorded only once. The CDR3: CASSLGGGTFNQPQHF. CDR3 nucleotides: TGTGCCAGCAGTTTAGGGGGGGGGACATTCAATCAGCCCCAGCATTTT. The rearrangement uses TRBV28 and TRBJ1-5, with D maybe TRBD1 (6 bases). Germline CDR1 reads MDHEN; CDR2 reads SYDVKM. With 2 bases removed from V and 3 bases from J, the gap between germline ends came to 14 bases. This CDR3 has 16 amino acids.

The V gene is TRBV27, the J gene TRBJ2-7; D is unresolved. The CDR3 contains 15 residues. Per the germline V gene, CDR1 is MNHEY and CDR2 is SMNVEV (reference sequence). V dropped 0 bases and J dropped 2 bases, with 11 bases sitting between them. CDR3 nucleotides: TGTGCCAGCAGTTTATCGCTTGACGGAGCCTACGAGCAGTACTTC. It yields the protein CASSLSLDGAYEQYF.

The chain uses TRBV23-1 and TRBJ2-1; D unresolved. TRBV23-1 is labeled an ORF, and its function is uncertain. V shed 10 bases and J shed 8 bases, with 9 bases lying between them. This CDR3 has 10 residues. CDR3 DNA sequence: TGCGCCACCCCTGACTATGAGCAGTTCTTC. This encodes CATPDYEQFF.

This rearrangement joins TRBV28 to TRBJ2-7, with 9 bases aligning to TRBD2. The CDR3 is 14 residues long. Trimming took 5 bases from V and 9 from J; bases not matched to a gene: 11. Germline-derived CDR1 and CDR2 are MDHEN and SYDVKM. The CDR3 DNA reads TGTGCCAGCAGTCGGACTAGCGAGTATTCGGGGCAGTACTTC. This gives the protein CASSRTSEYSGQYF.

The chain recombines TRBV7-2 with TRBJ1-3; no definite D call. V dropped 0 bases and J dropped 3 bases, with 3 bases sitting between them. The CDR3 is made up of 13 amino acids. CDR1 and CDR2 (germline): SGHTA, FQGNSA. CDR3 coding DNA: TGTGCCAGCAGCTTAGCAGATGGAAACACCATATATTTT. It encodes CASSLADGNTIYF.

The gene calls are TRBV12-5 and TRBJ2-1; D is unresolved. CDR3 size: 11 residues. Trimming stripped 3 bases from V and 10 bases from J, with 7 bases between. Germline assignment: CDR1 LGHNT and CDR2 FRNRAP. CDR3 sequence: CASGFGPEQFF. In nucleotides, the CDR3 is TGTGCTAGTGGTTTCGGGCCGGAGCAGTTCTTC.

V gene TRBV7-2 combines with J gene TRBJ1-4, with D possibly being TRBD1 (6 bases). The CDR3 is 18 amino acids. V shed 5 bases and J shed 7 bases, with 26 bases lying between them. Germline V lookup: CDR1 SGHTA, CDR2 FQGNSA. The CDR3 DNA is TGTGCCAGCAGCGCCCGCCTAGGGAGGACAGAGGAAGGTGAAAAACTGTTTTTT. Protein product: CASSARLGRTEEGEKLFF. Based on the CDR3 plus reference TRBV7-2 and TRBJ1-4, the full variable domain is GAGVSQSPSNKVTEKGKDVELRCDPISGHTALYWYRQSLGQGLEFLIYFQGNSAPDKSGLPSDRFSAERTGGSVSTLTIQRTQQEDSAVYLCASSARLGRTEEGEKLFFGSGTQLSVL.

This chain links TRBV7-8 with TRBJ1-1, with D perhaps matching TRBD1 (6 bases). The CDR3 covers 15 residues. Trimming removed 2 bases from V and 0 bases from J, with 10 bases in between. Germline V lookup: CDR1 SGHVS, CDR2 FQNEAQ. This chain's CDR3 is CASSLKTGMNTEAFF. CDR3 DNA: TGTGCCAGCAGCTTAAAAACAGGGATGAACACTGAAGCTTTCTTT.